One sample yielded the 3 T cell receptor beta chains listed below, sequenced in a study of T cell responses to AZD1222 COVID-19 vaccine. Only in-frame clones appear in the TCRdb table, and some are missing; sequencing was by immunoSEQ multiplex PCR. The sample lists 120,000 to 150,000 clones, approximately 89% occurring once. The specimen comprised peripheral blood, sampled on day 0 of AZD1222 vaccination. These receptors came from an adult in good health.

The chain couples TRBV5-8 to TRBJ2-5; 8 nucleotides match TRBD2. CDR1 is SGHTS and CDR2 is YDEGEE in the germline V gene. Trimming removed 0 bases from V and 5 bases from J; junction bases left unmatched: 9. The CDR3 sequence is 16 residues long. This chain's CDR3 is CASSLGQAGAAETQYF. The CDR3 nucleotides read TGTGCCAGCAGCTTGGGACAAGCGGGGGCGGCGGAGACCCAGTACTTC.

The chain joins TRBV7-2 to TRBJ1-5, with D tentatively TRBD1 (6 bases). Trimming left V 1 base short and J 7 bases short, with 17 bases between. CDR1 is SGHTA, CDR2 FQGNSA, per germline. The length of the CDR3 is 16 residues. CDR3 DNA sequence: TGTGCCAGCAGCTTAGTCTTCGGGGGGCCAGGGCAGCCCCAGCATTTT. Its translation: CASSLVFGGPGQPQHF.

The V call is TRBV4-2, the J call TRBJ2-3; 8 nucleotides align to TRBD2. Germline V gene data show CDR1 as LGHNA and CDR2 as YNFKEQ. The CDR3 sequence is 19 residues long. V was pared by 0 bases and J by 3 bases, with 14 bases of the junction left unmatched. CDR3 residues: CASSQDERGGRGRTDTQYF. In nucleotides, the CDR3 is TGTGCCAGCAGCCAAGATGAACGGGGGGGCCGAGGGAGAACAGATACGCAGTATTTT.